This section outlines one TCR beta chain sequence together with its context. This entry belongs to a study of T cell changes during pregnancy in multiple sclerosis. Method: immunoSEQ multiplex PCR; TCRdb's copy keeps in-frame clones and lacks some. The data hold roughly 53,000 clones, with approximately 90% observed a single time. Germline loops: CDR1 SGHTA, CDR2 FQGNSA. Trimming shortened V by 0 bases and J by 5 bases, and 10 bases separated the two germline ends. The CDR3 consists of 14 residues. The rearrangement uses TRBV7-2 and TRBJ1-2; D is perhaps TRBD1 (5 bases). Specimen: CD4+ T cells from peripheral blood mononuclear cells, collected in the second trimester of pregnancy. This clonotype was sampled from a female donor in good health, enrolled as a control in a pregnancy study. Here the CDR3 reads CASSLASGLYGYTF. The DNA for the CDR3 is TGTGCCAGCAGCTTAGCGTCAGGGCTGTATGGCTACACCTTC.